The entry that follows covers one T cell receptor (beta chain) sequence. The sample belongs to a study of shared clonotypes between healthy human individuals. Germline CDR1 and CDR2: SGHTA and FQGNSA. The length of the CDR3 is 13 residues. Trimming took 3 bases from V and 3 from J, leaving 9 bases between them. Clones were sequenced by immunoSEQ multiplex PCR, and TCRdb holds only the in-frame ones, with some missing. Of 750,000 to 1,000,000 clones listed, approximately 92% are singletons. Naive CD8 isolation took CD45RO-negative cells positively selected for CCR7 and excluded terminally differentiated effector memory CD45RA+ cells.

V gene TRBV7-2 combines with J gene TRBJ2-7; possible D gene TRBD1, 5 bases. This TCR came from a young man in good health. The specimen was naive CD8+ T cells sorted from blood. In DNA, the CDR3 is TGTGCCAGCAGCTTGGGGCTAATCTACGAGCAGTACTTC. Its translation is CASSLGLIYEQYF.